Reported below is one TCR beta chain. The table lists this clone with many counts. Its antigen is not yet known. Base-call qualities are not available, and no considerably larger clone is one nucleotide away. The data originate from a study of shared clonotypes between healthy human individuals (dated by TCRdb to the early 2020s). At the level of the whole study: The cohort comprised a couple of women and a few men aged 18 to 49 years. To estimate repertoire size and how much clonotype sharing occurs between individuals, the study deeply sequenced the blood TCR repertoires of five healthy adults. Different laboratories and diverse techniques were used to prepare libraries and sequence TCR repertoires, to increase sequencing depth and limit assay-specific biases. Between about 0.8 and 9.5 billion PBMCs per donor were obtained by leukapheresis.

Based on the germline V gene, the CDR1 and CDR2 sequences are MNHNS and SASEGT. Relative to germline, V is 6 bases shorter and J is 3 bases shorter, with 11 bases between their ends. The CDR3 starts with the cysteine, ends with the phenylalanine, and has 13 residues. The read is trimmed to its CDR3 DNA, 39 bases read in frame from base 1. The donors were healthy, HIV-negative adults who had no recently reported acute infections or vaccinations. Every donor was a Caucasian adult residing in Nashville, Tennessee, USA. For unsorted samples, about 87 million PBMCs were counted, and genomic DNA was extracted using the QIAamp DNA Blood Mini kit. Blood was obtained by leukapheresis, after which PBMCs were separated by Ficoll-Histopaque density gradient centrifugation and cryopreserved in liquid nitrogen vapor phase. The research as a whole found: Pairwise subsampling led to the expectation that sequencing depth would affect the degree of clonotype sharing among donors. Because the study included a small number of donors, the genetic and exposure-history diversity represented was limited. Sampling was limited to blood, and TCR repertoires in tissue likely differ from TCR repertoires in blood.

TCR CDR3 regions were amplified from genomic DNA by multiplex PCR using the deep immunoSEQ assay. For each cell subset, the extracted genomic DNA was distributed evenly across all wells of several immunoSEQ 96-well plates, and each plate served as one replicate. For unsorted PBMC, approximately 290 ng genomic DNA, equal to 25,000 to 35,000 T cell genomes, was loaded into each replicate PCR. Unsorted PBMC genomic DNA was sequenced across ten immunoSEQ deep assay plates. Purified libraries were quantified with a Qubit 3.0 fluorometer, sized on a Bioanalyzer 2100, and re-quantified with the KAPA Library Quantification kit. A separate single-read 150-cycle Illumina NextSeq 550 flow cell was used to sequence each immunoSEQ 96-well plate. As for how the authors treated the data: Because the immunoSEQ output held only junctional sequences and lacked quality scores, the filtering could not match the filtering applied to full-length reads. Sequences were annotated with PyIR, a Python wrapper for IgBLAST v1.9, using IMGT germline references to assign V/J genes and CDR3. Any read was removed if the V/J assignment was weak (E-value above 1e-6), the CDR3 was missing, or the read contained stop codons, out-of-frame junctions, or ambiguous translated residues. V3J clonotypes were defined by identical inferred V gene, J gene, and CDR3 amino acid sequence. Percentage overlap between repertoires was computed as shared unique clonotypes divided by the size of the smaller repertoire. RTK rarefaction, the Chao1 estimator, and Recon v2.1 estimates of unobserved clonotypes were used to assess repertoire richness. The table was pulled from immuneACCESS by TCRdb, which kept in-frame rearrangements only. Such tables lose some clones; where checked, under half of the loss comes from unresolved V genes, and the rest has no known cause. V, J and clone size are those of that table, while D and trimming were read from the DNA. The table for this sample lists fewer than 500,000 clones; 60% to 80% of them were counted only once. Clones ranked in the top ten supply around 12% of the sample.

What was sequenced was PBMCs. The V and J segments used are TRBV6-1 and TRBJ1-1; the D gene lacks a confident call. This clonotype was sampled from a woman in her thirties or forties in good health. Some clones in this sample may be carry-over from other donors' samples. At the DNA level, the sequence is TGTGCCAGCAGACTAGGGAAAGACACTGAAGCTTTCTTT. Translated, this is CASRLGKDTEAFF.